Following are 25 T cell receptor beta chains from one sample sequenced in a study of blood T cell repertoires in COVID-19. The repertoire was sequenced with immunoSEQ multiplex PCR; TCRdb's copy has only in-frame clones and lacks some. Of roughly 120,000 clones listed, around 79% were seen once; the top ten hold about 2.3%. The source material was peripheral blood. The receptors shown here come from a man in his 70s with acute or convalescent COVID-19.

The chain uses TRBV13 and TRBJ2-7; tentatively, D is TRBD2 (6 bases). V dropped 3 bases and J dropped 0 bases, with 9 bases sitting between them. In germline, CDR1 is PRHDT, CDR2 FYEKMQ (reference sequence). The CDR3 loop spans 14 amino acids. CDR3 bases: TGTGCCAGCAGCTTGGACGGGAGCTCCTACGAGCAGTACTTC. Translation gives CASSLDGSSYEQYF.

The chain has TRBV7-9 and TRBJ2-3; D is uncertain. The CDR3 has 13 residues. The germline V gene has CDR1 SEHNR and CDR2 FQNEAQ (reference sequence). Trimming pared 3 bases from V and 2 bases from J, leaving 6 bases between. In DNA form, the CDR3 reads TGTGCCAGCAGCTTGGAGTCCACAGATACGCAGTATTTT. It codes for CASSLESTDTQYF.

The genes are TRBV9 and TRBJ1-5, with a weak D call TRBD1 (6 bases). The germline V and J ends were trimmed by 2 bases and 3 bases, with 9 bases remaining between them. Germline CDR1 and CDR2: SGDLS and YYNGEE. The CDR3 contains 14 residues. CDR3 bases: TGTGCCAGCAGCGTCGGACAGTACAATCAGCCCCAGCATTTT. Translation gives CASSVGQYNQPQHF.

The rearrangement joins TRBV9 to TRBJ1-5; no clear D. The V gene's germline CDR1 is SGDLS and CDR2 YYNGEE. V shed 4 bases and J shed 0 bases, with 11 bases lying between them. The CDR3 extends over 15 amino acids. This chain's CDR3 is CASSRGWISNQPQHF. As DNA, the CDR3 is TGTGCCAGCAGCCGGGGATGGATTAGCAATCAGCCCCAGCATTTT.

The chain has TRBV15 and TRBJ1-5; weak D call: TRBD1 (5 bases). The CDR3 totals 14 residues. Germline CDR1 reads LNHNV; CDR2 reads YYDKDF (reference sequence). V was pared by 4 bases and J by 4 bases, with 11 bases between. CDR3 DNA: TGTGCCACCAGCAATCAACAGGCAAATCAGCCCCAGCATTTT. Translating gives CATSNQQANQPQHF.

The chain uses TRBV4-3 and TRBJ2-1, with TRBD2 matching over 9 bases. The CDR3 covers 16 residues. Per the germline V gene, CDR1 is LGHNA and CDR2 is YSLEER. Losses at the gene ends were 2 bases for V and 6 bases for J; bases not matched to a gene: 8. The CDR3 DNA follows: TGCGCCAGCAGCCAAAGGCCGGGACTAGCAGCCAATGAGCAGTTCTTC. Encoded protein: CASSQRPGLAANEQFF.

V is TRBV7-2 and J is TRBJ1-5, with D maybe TRBD1 (6 bases). The CDR3 runs to 17 residues. Trimming took 2 bases from V and 2 from J, leaving 16 bases between them. From germline, CDR1 is SGHTA and CDR2 FQGNSA. CDR3 sequence reads: CASSLWGRGTGNQPQHF. CDR3 DNA: TGTGCCAGCAGCTTATGGGGGAGGGGGACGGGCAATCAGCCCCAGCATTTT.

J is TRBJ2-2 and V is TRBV5-1; possibly TRBD2 for D (6 bases). CDR1 and CDR2 from the germline V gene are SGHRS and YFSETQ. The V end was cut by 4 bases, the J end by 5 bases, with 12 bases between. CDR3 length: 14 amino acids. The CDR3 region has the DNA TGCGCCAGCAGCCAGGGACTGACAACCGGGGAGCTGTTTTTT. The encoded protein is CASSQGLTTGELFF.

The chain carries TRBV5-4 and TRBJ2-1, with 9 bases lining up with TRBD1. Looked up from germline, CDR1 is SGHNT and CDR2 is YYREEE (reference sequence). The CDR3 is made up of 14 amino acids. The V and J ends lost 2 bases and 4 bases, in that order; junction bases with no gene match: 1. The CDR3 protein is CASSLQGAYNEQFF. The CDR3 nucleotides are TGTGCCAGCAGCTTACAGGGGGCATACAATGAGCAGTTCTTC. Drawing the rest from reference TRBV5-4 and TRBJ2-1, the complete variable domain is ETGVTQSPTHLIKTRGQQVTLRCSSQSGHNTVSWYQQALGQGPQFIFQYYREEENGRGNFPPRFSGLQFPNYSSELNVNALELDDSALYLCASSLQGAYNEQFFGPGTRLTVL.

This clone was seen a few times. This chain joins TRBV7-2 and TRBJ1-5; D is unresolved. V lost 4 bases, J lost 3 bases, and 16 bases lay in between. The CDR3 contains 16 residues. CDR1 and CDR2 (germline): SGHTA, FQGNSA. CDR3 loop: CASSSFAGPNNQPQHF. The DNA for the CDR3 is TGTGCCAGCAGCTCTTTCGCGGGCCCGAACAATCAGCCCCAGCATTTT. The whole variable domain, filled in from reference TRBV7-2 and TRBJ1-5, reads GAGVSQSPSNKVTEKGKDVELRCDPISGHTALYWYRQSLGQGLEFLIYFQGNSAPDKSGLPSDRFSAERTGGSVSTLTIQRTQQEDSAVYLCASSSFAGPNNQPQHFGDGTRLSIL.

The chain is built from TRBV5-4 and TRBJ1-6, with D uncertain. The CDR3 length is 18 residues. Trimming removed 4 bases from V and 2 bases from J, with 19 bases in between. CDR1 and CDR2 from the germline V gene are SGHNT and YYREEE (reference sequence). CDR3 sequence reads: CASSDGRGGGPYNSPLHF. DNA for the CDR3: TGTGCCAGCAGCGACGGACGGGGAGGTGGGCCCTATAATTCACCCCTCCACTTT.

The chain couples TRBV10-3 to TRBJ1-2; D is unresolved. Trimming took off 0 bases at V and 4 bases at J, with 6 bases between the two ends. CDR3 length: 13 residues. Germline CDR1 and CDR2: ENHRY and SYGVKD. The CDR3 DNA follows: TGTGCCATCAGTGAGTCGGAGACCTATGGCTACACCTTC. It yields the protein CAISESETYGYTF.

The chain employs TRBV3-1 (or the pseudogene TRBV3-2) and TRBJ1-1, with no clear D. The V gene lost 1 base and the J gene lost 11 bases, with 14 bases spanning the gap. Germline V gene lookup returns CDR1 LGHDT and CDR2 YNNKEL (reference sequence). This CDR3 has 13 residues. The CDR3 DNA reads TGTGCCAGCAGCCAAGGATCATCGCTATCCGCTTTCTTT. Its translation is CASSQGSSLSAFF.

This chain connects TRBV7-2 to TRBJ1-1, with D possibly matching TRBD1 (6 bases). This CDR3 region has 13 residues. Germline loops: CDR1 SGHTA, CDR2 FQGNSA. V lost 4 bases to trimming and J lost 4 bases, with 10 bases between them. CDR3 region: CASSYRRGTEAFF. CDR3 DNA sequence: TGTGCCAGCAGCTACCGCAGGGGCACTGAAGCTTTCTTT.

This chain connects TRBV5-1 to TRBJ2-5, with D maybe TRBD1 (5 bases). Germline V gene sequence: CDR1 SGHRS, CDR2 YFSETQ. The CDR3 is 14 residues long. V was trimmed by 0 bases and J by 2 bases, leaving 8 bases between them. CDR3 protein: CASSLGRTQETQYF. CDR3 DNA sequence: TGCGCCAGCAGCTTGGGCAGGACACAAGAGACCCAGTACTTC. The full variable domain, its missing parts supplied by reference TRBV5-1 and TRBJ2-5, is KAGVTQTPRYLIKTRGQQVTLSCSPISGHRSVSWYQQTPGQGLQFLFEYFSETQRNKGNFPGRFSGRQFSNSRSEMNVSTLELGDSALYLCASSLGRTQETQYFGPGTRLLVL.

This rearrangement joins TRBV7-9 to TRBJ1-2, with D hard to call. Germline V gene lookup returns CDR1 SEHNR and CDR2 FQNEAQ (reference sequence). Trimming shortened V by 6 bases and J by 0 bases, and 11 bases separated the two germline ends. This CDR3 is built from 14 residues. This chain's CDR3 is CASSQDGANYGYTF. CDR3 coding DNA: TGTGCCAGCAGTCAAGACGGAGCTAACTATGGCTACACCTTC.

The V call is TRBV15, the J call TRBJ2-7; weak D call: TRBD2 (6 bases). The CDR3 runs 14 residues. Germline CDR1 LNHNV, CDR2 YYDKDF (reference sequence). Deletions cut 0 bases from V and 3 bases from J, with 9 bases between. This chain's CDR3 is CATSRDPGVYEQYF. The CDR3 bases are TGTGCCACCAGCAGAGATCCGGGGGTCTACGAGCAGTACTTC.

The table lists this clone with a few counts. This chain connects TRBV19 to TRBJ1-1, with D possibly matching TRBD1 (6 bases). The germline CDR1 and CDR2 sequences are LNHDA and SQIVND (reference sequence). CDR3 length equals 14 residues. Trimming took 2 bases from V and 1 from J, leaving 8 bases between them. CDR3 sequence: CASSIRGANTEAFF. The CDR3 region has the DNA TGTGCCAGTAGTATACGGGGGGCGAACACTGAAGCTTTCTTT. The full variable domain, its missing parts supplied by reference TRBV19 and TRBJ1-1, is DGGITQSPKYLFRKEGQNVTLSCEQNLNHDAMYWYRQDPGQGLRLIYYSQIVNDFQKGDIAEGYSVSREKKESFPLTVTSAQKNPTAFYLCASSIRGANTEAFFGQGTRLTVV.

J is TRBJ1-2 and V is TRBV27; a weak D match, TRBD1 (6 bases). V was cut by 4 bases and J by 3 bases, with 18 bases left in between. Germline values: CDR1 MNHEY, CDR2 SMNVEV (reference sequence). The CDR3 consists of 16 residues. The CDR3 sequence: CASSSPGQGNYYGYTF. The CDR3 nucleotides are TGTGCCAGCAGTTCCCCGGGGCAGGGGAACTACTATGGCTACACCTTC.

The rearrangement links TRBV27 to TRBJ2-3, with D perhaps TRBD2 (6 bases). CDR3 length: 15 amino acids. The germline V and J ends were trimmed by 1 base and 5 bases, with 13 bases remaining between them. Germline CDR1 is MNHEY and CDR2 is SMNVEV (reference sequence). CDR3 loop: CASSLWGVVGDTQYF. CDR3 in DNA: TGTGCCAGCAGTTTATGGGGGGTCGTGGGAGATACGCAGTATTTT.

The chain joins TRBV5-1 to TRBJ2-1; 14 nucleotides align to TRBD2. V was clipped by 4 bases and J by 8 bases; unmatched bases: 5. Germline V gives CDR1 SGHRS, CDR2 YFSETQ. The CDR3 has 15 amino acids. The CDR3, as DNA: TGCGCCAGCAGCACCGGGACTAGCGGGAGCTATGAGCAGTTCTTC. Translating gives CASSTGTSGSYEQFF.

This clone was detected many times. The chain joins TRBV9 to TRBJ2-7; D remains unclear. CDR3 length: 13 amino acids. V shed 2 bases and J shed 5 bases, with 11 bases lying between them. Germline values: CDR1 SGDLS, CDR2 YYNGEE. This CDR3 is CASSVRLDHEQYF. CDR3 nucleotide sequence: TGTGCCAGCAGCGTCCGCCTAGACCACGAGCAGTACTTC. Filled out from reference TRBV9 and TRBJ2-7, the complete variable domain reads DSGVTQTPKHLITATGQRVTLRCSPRSGDLSVYWYQQSLDQGLQFLIQYYNGEERAKGNILERFSAQQFPDLHSELNLSSLELGDSALYFCASSVRLDHEQYFGPGTRLTVT.

The rearrangement links TRBV5-1 to TRBJ2-1, with D maybe TRBD1 (8 bases). Per germline, CDR1 SGHRS and CDR2 YFSETQ. The CDR3 consists of 16 residues. With 7 bases removed from V and 1 base from J, the gap between germline ends came to 18 bases. The CDR3 region is CASLQGGAASYNEQFF. Here the CDR3 DNA reads TGCGCCAGCCTACAGGGGGGGGCGGCATCCTACAATGAGCAGTTCTTC.

The chain employs TRBV5-1 and TRBJ1-6, with D perhaps matching TRBD1 (6 bases). V lost 0 bases and J 10 bases, leaving 11 bases between the germline ends. Germline CDR1 and CDR2: SGHRS and YFSETQ. CDR3 length: 14 residues. Here the CDR3 DNA reads TGCGCCAGCAGCTTGGAAGCAGGGGAATCACCCCTCCACTTT. This encodes CASSLEAGESPLHF.

This clone was recorded only once. The chain joins TRBV19 to TRBJ1-5; the D gene is possibly TRBD1 (6 bases). This CDR3 is 15 amino acids long. V lost 6 bases to trimming and J lost 7 bases, with 19 bases between them. Germline V CDR1 and CDR2: LNHDA, SQIVND (reference sequence). The CDR3 is CASRYTGRVGQPQHF. CDR3 in DNA: TGTGCCAGTAGGTATACAGGGAGAGTAGGACAGCCCCAGCATTTT.